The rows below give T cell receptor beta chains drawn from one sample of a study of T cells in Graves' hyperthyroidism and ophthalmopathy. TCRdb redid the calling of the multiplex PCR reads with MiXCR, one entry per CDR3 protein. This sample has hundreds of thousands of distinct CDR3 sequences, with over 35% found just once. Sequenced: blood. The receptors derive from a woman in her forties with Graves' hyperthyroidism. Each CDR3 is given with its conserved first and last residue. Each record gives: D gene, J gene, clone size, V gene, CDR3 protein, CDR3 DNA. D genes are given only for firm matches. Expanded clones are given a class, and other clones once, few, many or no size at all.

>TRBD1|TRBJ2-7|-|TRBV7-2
CASSRDRVLYEQYF
TGTGCCAGCAGCCGGGACAGGGTACTCTACGAGCAGTACTTC
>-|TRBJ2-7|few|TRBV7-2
CASRSSARDEQYF
TGTGCCAGCAGGTCTAGCGCCAGGGACGAGCAGTACTTC
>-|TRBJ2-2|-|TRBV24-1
CASSYLMTQNTGELFF
TGTGCCAGCAGTTACCTCATGACACAGAACACCGGGGAGCTGTTTTTT
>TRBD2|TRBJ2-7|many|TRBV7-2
CASSSDGTSGYEQYF
TGTGCCAGCAGCTCGGACGGGACTAGCGGGTACGAGCAGTACTTC
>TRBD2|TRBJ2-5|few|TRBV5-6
CASSLGVRGAQETQYF
TGTGCCAGCAGCTTGGGGGTGCGGGGGGCCCAAGAGACCCAGTACTTC
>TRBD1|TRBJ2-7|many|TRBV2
CASKQGDEQYF
TGTGCCAGCAAGCAGGGGGACGAGCAGTACTTC
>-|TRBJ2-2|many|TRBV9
CASSPRTSNTGELFF
TGTGCCAGCAGCCCCCGGACCTCGAACACCGGGGAGCTGTTTTTT
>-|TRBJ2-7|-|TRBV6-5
CASSYSTVGRTEVQYF
TGTGCCAGCAGTTACTCGACAGTTGGGCGGACAGAAGTTCAGTACTTC
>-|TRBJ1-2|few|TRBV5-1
CASSFEGPSYGYTF
TGCGCCAGCAGCTTCGAGGGGCCCAGCTATGGCTACACCTTC
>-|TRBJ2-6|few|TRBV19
CASSIGQTHTFSGANVLTF
TGTGCCAGTAGTATAGGACAGACGCATACATTCTCTGGGGCCAACGTCCTGACTTTC
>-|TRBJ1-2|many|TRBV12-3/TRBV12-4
CASRLQGGDGYTF
TGTGCCAGCAGGTTACAGGGCGGGGATGGCTACACCTTC
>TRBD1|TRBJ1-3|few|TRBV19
CASNALGQRNTIYF
TGTGCCAGTAACGCTTTGGGACAGAGAAACACCATATATTTT
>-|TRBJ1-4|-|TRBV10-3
CAISEGREKLFF
TGTGCCATCAGCGAGGGCAGGGAAAAACTGTTTTTT
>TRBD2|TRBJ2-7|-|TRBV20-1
CSAGGFPPSGGNSYEQYF
TGCAGTGCGGGAGGCTTCCCCCCTTCGGGAGGGAACTCCTACGAGCAGTACTTC
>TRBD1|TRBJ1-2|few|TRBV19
CASDRGQGQFYGYTF
TGTGCCAGCGACCGGGGACAGGGCCAATTCTATGGCTACACCTTC
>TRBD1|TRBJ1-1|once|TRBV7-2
CASSPSTGGALTEAFF
TGTGCCAGCAGCCCATCGACAGGGGGCGCCCTCACTGAAGCTTTCTTT
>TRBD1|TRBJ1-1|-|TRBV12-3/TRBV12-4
CASGDRGNGAFF
TGTGCCAGCGGGGACAGGGGGAATGGAGCTTTCTTT
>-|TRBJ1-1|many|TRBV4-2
CASSHGPDTEAFF
TGTGCCAGCAGCCACGGCCCGGACACTGAAGCTTTCTTT
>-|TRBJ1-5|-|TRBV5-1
CASSLDGGNSNQPRHF
TGCGCCAGCAGCTTGGATGGGGGGAATAGCAATCAGCCCCGGCATTTT
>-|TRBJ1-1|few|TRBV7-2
CASSFQMQSRAFF
TGTGCCAGCAGCTTCCAAATGCAGTCGAGAGCTTTCTTT
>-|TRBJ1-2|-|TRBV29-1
CSLTKNYGYTF
TGCAGCCTGACAAAAAACTATGGCTACACCTTC
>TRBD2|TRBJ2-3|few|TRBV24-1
CATSFSGSADTQYF
TGTGCCACCAGTTTTAGCGGGTCGGCAGATACGCAGTATTTT
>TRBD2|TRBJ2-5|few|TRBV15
CATSRGTSGLQETQYF
TGTGCCACCAGCAGAGGGACTAGCGGCCTCCAAGAGACCCAGTACTTC
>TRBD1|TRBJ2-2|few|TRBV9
CASRGQGRRTEELFF
TGTGCCAGCAGAGGACAGGGGCGGCGCACCGAGGAGCTGTTTTTT
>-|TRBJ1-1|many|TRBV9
CASSRQAMNTEAFF
TGTGCCAGCAGCCGACAGGCCATGAACACTGAAGCTTTCTTT
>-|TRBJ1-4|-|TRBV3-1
CASSQKDRLNEKLFF
TGTGCCAGCAGCCAGAAGGACAGACTGAATGAAAAACTGTTTTTT
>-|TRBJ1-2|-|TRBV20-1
CSASWGMWGYTF
TGCAGTGCCAGCTGGGGGATGTGGGGCTACACCTTC
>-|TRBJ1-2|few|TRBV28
CASSLHIVNYGYTF
TGTGCCAGCAGTTTGCACATCGTTAACTATGGCTACACCTTC
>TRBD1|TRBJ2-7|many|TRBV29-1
CSVGQGNYEQYF
TGCAGCGTTGGACAGGGGAACTACGAGCAGTACTTC
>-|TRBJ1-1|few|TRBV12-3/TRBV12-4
CASSLIGGTEAFF
TGTGCCAGCAGTTTGATAGGGGGGACTGAAGCTTTCTTT
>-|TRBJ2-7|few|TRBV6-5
CASSSGDSDSYEQYF
TGTGCCAGCAGTTCCGGGGACTCCGACTCCTACGAGCAGTACTTC
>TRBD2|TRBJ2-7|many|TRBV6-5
CASNDGGSSYEQYF
TGTGCCAGCAATGACGGCGGGAGCTCCTACGAGCAGTACTTC
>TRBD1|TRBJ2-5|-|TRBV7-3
CASSFSMTGRIQETQYF
TGTGCCAGCAGTTTTTCAATGACAGGGCGGATACAAGAGACCCAGTACTTC
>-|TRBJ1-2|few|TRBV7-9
CASSLPNGLKITF
TGTGCCAGCAGCTTACCCAACGGACTTAAAATCACCTTC
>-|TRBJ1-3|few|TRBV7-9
CASSQDLPEGNTIYF
TGTGCCAGCAGCCAAGACCTCCCGGAGGGAAACACCATATATTTT
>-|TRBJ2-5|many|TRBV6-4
CASSDSQFKRVSETQYF
TGTGCCAGCAGTGACTCCCAATTCAAGCGGGTCTCGGAGACCCAGTACTTC
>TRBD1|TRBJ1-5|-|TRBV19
CASSIGDRGILQPQHF
TGTGCCAGTAGTATTGGAGACAGGGGGATTTTGCAGCCCCAGCATTTT
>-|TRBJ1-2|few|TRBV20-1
CSAMGLAGDGYTF
TGCAGTGCTATGGGGCTAGCGGGGGATGGCTACACCTTC
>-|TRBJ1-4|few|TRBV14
CASSPQDSRGRPEKLFF
TGTGCCAGCAGCCCTCAGGACAGCCGCGGAAGGCCCGAAAAACTGTTTTTT
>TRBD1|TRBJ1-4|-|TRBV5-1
CASSQDPGGGEKLFF
TGCGCCAGCAGCCAAGACCCAGGGGGAGGTGAAAAACTGTTTTTT
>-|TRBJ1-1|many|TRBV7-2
CASSLSGSSMNTEAFF
TGTGCCAGCAGCCTATCCGGATCTAGCATGAACACTGAAGCTTTCTTT
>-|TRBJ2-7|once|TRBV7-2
CASTHIRGANEQYF
TGTGCCAGCACCCATATCAGAGGGGCCAACGAGCAGTACTTC
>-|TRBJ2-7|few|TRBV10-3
CATKSPGGNSYEQYF
TGTGCCACCAAAAGCCCCGGCGGGAACTCCTACGAGCAGTACTTC
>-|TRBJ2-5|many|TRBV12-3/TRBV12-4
CASTSDSLQETQYF
TGTGCCAGCACCTCCGACAGTCTCCAAGAGACCCAGTACTTC